This T cell receptor (beta chain) originates from a study of post-analysis software for immune sequencing data. The wider study: The disease courses spanned relapsing-remitting, secondary progressive and progressive-relapsing forms of multiple sclerosis.

Incorporated into the TCR beta cDNA libraries were unique molecular identifiers, which served to reduce PCR and sequencing biases. About 500,000 cDNA molecules were obtained per 1 to 10 million input T cells. TCRdb re-derived calls from the PCR reads in MiXCR, one entry per CDR3 protein. The sample carries hundreds of thousands of distinct CDR3 sequences, over 45% recorded once. Broader study findings: Patients with multiple sclerosis recorded significantly lower normalized Chao1 diversity than controls, the study found. TRBV segments more frequent in patients than in controls numbered about five and included TRBV5-6, TRBV5-1 and TRBV20-1. Strong co-clustering by F measure was evident for samples that had been prepared in the same batch.

Trimming stripped 3 bases from V and 2 bases from J, with 12 bases between. The CDR3 spans 16 residues. Germline-derived CDR1 and CDR2 are SGHRS and YFSETQ. Comments on this clonotype: Its antigen is not identified.

This clonotype was sampled from a girl aged 2 to 10 with multiple sclerosis. Sequenced: blood. The V and J genes are TRBV5-1 and TRBJ2-6; D perhaps matches TRBD2 (5 bases). The CDR3 loop reads CASSSAPGAGANVLTF. For the CDR3, the DNA is TGCGCCAGCAGCTCGGCCCCCGGGGCTGGGGCCAACGTCCTGACTTTC.